The 2 T cell receptor beta chains listed next were all sequenced from one sample in a study of T cell responses to AZD1222 COVID-19 vaccine (dated by TCRdb to 2020 to 2023). Libraries were built with the immunoSEQ multiplex PCR assay. The immuneACCESS repertoire file appears here via TCRdb, limited to in-frame rearrangements. These files lack a portion of the clones; in checked studies, under half of the deficit traces to unresolved V genes, and the cause of the others is not known. The table for this sample lists some 120,000 clones; 70% to 90% of them were counted only once. Just under 9.5% of the sample is in the top ten clones. The meaning of the sample's time point label: baseline before first vaccination. Here the sequenced sample was peripheral blood, taken on day 0 of AZD1222 vaccination. Every receptor here comes from an adult in good health.

Note on this clone: The CDR3 does not end in the conserved phenylalanine or tryptophan, so this is likely a read error. V is TRBV11-3 and J is TRBJ1-2; 7 bases are a match to TRBD1. Germline V gene sequence: CDR1 SGHNT, CDR2 YENEEA. This CDR3 contains 16 residues. Here the CDR3 reads CASSLEGRQGNYSYTS. CDR3 in DNA: TGTGCCAGCAGCCTAGAGGGGCGACAGGGTAACTATAGCTACACCTCC.

The chain has TRBV29-1 and TRBJ1-1; D not certain. The V gene's germline CDR1 is SQVTM and CDR2 ANQGSEA. This CDR3 region has 13 residues. The CDR3 is CTYGVAVNTEAFF. CDR3 DNA sequence: TGCACCTACGGGGTGGCGGTGAACACTGAAGCTTTCTTT.